Below are 29 T cell receptor beta chains sequenced from a single sample in a study of CD8+ T cells in alopecia areata. Following RNA extraction, reverse transcription yielded cDNA that acted as the sequencing template. Measured with immunoSEQ multiplex PCR; TCRdb has only the in-frame clones, and not every one. The sample yields some 170,000 clones, roughly 65% seen once. The source was CD4+ T cells sorted from blood, collected at week 0. The source of these receptors is a human donor with alopecia areata.

The chain carries TRBV7-9 and TRBJ1-1; 9 bases map to TRBD1. The CDR3 consists of 15 residues. The junction had 5 bases not matched to a gene; V was cut back by 5 bases and J by 1 base. Germline lookup yields CDR1 SEHNR and CDR2 FQNEAQ (reference sequence). CDR3 in amino acids: CASSPRQGENTEAFF. CDR3 DNA: TGTGCCAGCAGCCCACGACAGGGGGAGAACACTGAAGCTTTCTTT.

The chain carries TRBV29-1 and TRBJ2-5, with D possibly matching TRBD2 (5 bases). Germline V gene data show CDR1 as SQVTM and CDR2 as ANQGSEA. Trimming removed 6 bases from V and 0 bases from J, with 11 bases in between. The CDR3 totals 13 residues. The CDR3 bases are TGCAGCGTGCGACTAACCTACCAAGAGACCCAGTACTTC. As protein: CSVRLTYQETQYF.

This sequence joins TRBV29-1 and TRBJ1-1; D unclear. The CDR3 spans 13 residues. The germline CDR1 and CDR2 sequences are SQVTM and ANQGSEA. V was pared by 4 bases and J by 5 bases, with 14 bases between. CDR3 sequence: CSVGETRGTEAFF. The CDR3 nucleotides read TGCAGCGTTGGGGAAACGCGGGGAACTGAAGCTTTCTTT.

This clone has just one count. The rearrangement links TRBV18 to TRBJ2-7, with D unclear. Germline V lookup: CDR1 KGHSH, CDR2 LQKENI. The CDR3 length is 14 residues. The ends were cut back, 0 bases at V and 2 bases at J, with 8 bases in the middle. CDR3 nucleotide sequence: TGTGCCAGCTCACCACCGGCAGGAGCCTACGAGCAGTACTTC. Translating gives CASSPPAGAYEQYF. Together with reference TRBV18 and TRBJ2-7, the CDR3 gives the full variable domain: NAGVMQNPRHLVRRRGQEARLRCSPMKGHSHVYWYRQLPEEGLKFMVYLQKENIIDESGMPKERFSAEFPKEGPSILRIQQVVRGDSAAYFCASSPPAGAYEQYFGPGTRLTVT.

V is TRBV11-2 and J is TRBJ2-1; the D gene could be TRBD1 or TRBD2 (7 bases each). This CDR3 region has 12 residues. CDR1 SGHAT and CDR2 FQNNGV come from the germline V gene. Trimming removed 5 bases at V and 15 bases at J, with 17 bases between. CDR3 sequence: CASSPWEGAGFF. The CDR3 nucleotides read TGTGCCAGCAGCCCCTGGGAGGGGGCGGGGTTCTTC.

The CDR3 protein is CATKGSERGTVGETQYF. The CDR3 region has the DNA TGTGCAACCAAGGGGTCGGAGCGGGGGACTGTCGGGGAGACCCAGTACTTC. J is TRBJ2-5 and V is TRBV10-3, with TRBD2 matching 8 bases. Germline CDR1 is ENHRY and CDR2 is SYGVKD. There are 17 residues in the CDR3.

The rearrangement uses TRBV14 and TRBJ1-6; D is unclear. There are 13 residues in the CDR3. Germline CDR1 SGHDN, CDR2 FVKESK. V shed 4 bases and J shed 9 bases, with 10 bases lying between them. For the CDR3, the DNA is TGTGCCAGCAGCCCGTCCCCGGGTTCACCCCTCCACTTT. Protein: CASSPSPGSPLHF.

The chain employs TRBV29-1 and TRBJ2-3; a possible D gene is TRBD1 (5 bases). CDR1 is SQVTM, CDR2 ANQGSEA, per germline. This CDR3 is built from 10 residues. The V end was cut by 4 bases, the J end by 12 bases, with 11 bases between. The CDR3 DNA follows: TGCAGCGTTGCAAGGGGTAATCAGTATTTT. This encodes CSVARGNQYF.

The chain joins TRBV29-1 to TRBJ1-1; D unresolved. The CDR3 length is 17 residues. Germline CDR1 is SQVTM and CDR2 is ANQGSEA. Trimming stripped 1 base from V and 0 bases from J, with 18 bases between. The DNA for the CDR3 is TGCAGCGTTGAAGGAGTGGGTCCTGAATCCATGAACACTGAAGCTTTCTTT. Protein: CSVEGVGPESMNTEAFF.

The chain joins TRBV2 to TRBJ2-5; no reliable D call. Trimming removed 7 bases at V and 2 bases at J, with 11 bases between. The CDR3 is 13 amino acids. Germline CDR1 SNHLY, CDR2 FYNNEI. CDR3 in amino acids: CASIVEQQETQYF. The CDR3 DNA sequence: TGTGCCAGCATCGTCGAACAGCAAGAGACCCAGTACTTC.

The rearrangement uses TRBV29-1 and TRBJ2-5, with D perhaps matching TRBD1 (5 bases). Germline loops: CDR1 SQVTM, CDR2 ANQGSEA. This CDR3 is built from 14 residues. V was shortened by 4 bases and J by 4 bases, with 16 bases between the two germline ends. The CDR3 DNA reads as TGCAGCGTTGTGGGCCAGGGCCCACGAGAGACCCAGTACTTC. This gives the protein CSVVGQGPRETQYF.

The gene calls are TRBV9 and TRBJ2-3, with 8 bases that match TRBD2. Germline loops: CDR1 SGDLS, CDR2 YYNGEE. V lost 0 bases and J lost 2; bases outside the gene matches: 5. The CDR3 covers 16 residues. CDR3 coding DNA: TGTGCCAGCAGCGTAGGGACTAGCCCTCTCACAGATACGCAGTATTTT. Amino acids: CASSVGTSPLTDTQYF.

The chain has TRBV7-2 and TRBJ1-1, with D uncertain. Germline assignment: CDR1 SGHTA and CDR2 FQGNSA. V dropped 6 bases and J dropped 2 bases, with 19 bases sitting between them. The CDR3 has 16 amino acids. As DNA, the CDR3 is TGTGCCAGCAGTTTCCGGTGGGGAAGAAGCAACACTGAAGCTTTCTTT. Its translation is CASSFRWGRSNTEAFF.

Only a few counts were recorded for this clone. Written as DNA, the CDR3 is TGCGCCAGCAGCTGGAAGACTAGCTCTGGGGCCAACGTCCTGACTTTC. Translating gives CASSWKTSSGANVLTF. The chain links TRBV5-1 to TRBJ2-6; tentatively, D is TRBD2 (6 bases). V lost 3 bases to trimming and J lost 0 bases, with 10 bases between them. Per germline, CDR1 SGHRS and CDR2 YFSETQ. The CDR3 consists of 16 residues.

The CDR3 here is CASSPRPPGANVLTF. DNA for the CDR3: TGTGCCAGCAGCCCCAGACCCCCTGGGGCCAACGTCCTGACTTTC. The chain couples TRBV14 to TRBJ2-6; D gene ambiguous. Germline-derived CDR1 and CDR2 are SGHDN and FVKESK. CDR3 length equals 15 residues. V lost 4 bases, J lost 2 bases, and 9 bases lay in between.

The chain joins TRBV7-2 to TRBJ2-3; either TRBD1 or TRBD2 may fit D (6 bases each). V was shortened by 1 base and J by 12 bases, with 8 bases between the two germline ends. The CDR3 spans 11 residues. Germline-derived CDR1 and CDR2 are SGHTA and FQGNSA. The CDR3 nucleotides read TGTGCCAGCAGCTTAGGGGGGGCCCAGTATTTT. It is translated as CASSLGGAQYF.

The chain combines TRBV19 with TRBJ1-1; D gene uncertain. Trimming took off 3 bases at V and 1 base at J, with 9 bases between the two ends. This CDR3 has 14 amino acids. Germline V CDR1 and CDR2: LNHDA, SQIVND (reference sequence). In DNA form, the CDR3 reads TGTGCCAGTAGTATGCGGGAGGGGAACACTGAAGCTTTCTTT. This codes for CASSMREGNTEAFF.

The chain combines TRBV29-1 with TRBJ1-1, with D unclear. V was cut by 2 bases and J by 0 bases, with 10 bases left in between. The CDR3 has 14 amino acids. Looked up from germline, CDR1 is SQVTM and CDR2 is ANQGSEA. Here the CDR3 reads CSVEIPKVNTEAFF. CDR3 in DNA: TGCAGCGTTGAAATCCCTAAGGTGAACACTGAAGCTTTCTTT.

This chain uses TRBV29-1 with TRBJ2-3; 7 nucleotides agree with TRBD2. Trimming took 0 bases from V and 0 from J; bases not matched to a gene: 6. Germline V gene sequence: CDR1 SQVTM, CDR2 ANQGSEA. The CDR3 contains 16 residues. The chain's CDR3 is CSVEERGTSSTDTQYF. The CDR3 DNA reads as TGCAGCGTTGAAGAGCGGGGGACCTCTAGCACAGATACGCAGTATTTT.

The rearrangement uses TRBV29-1 and TRBJ1-1, with D perhaps TRBD1 (5 bases). Trimming pared 8 bases from V and 0 bases from J, leaving 13 bases between. The germline V gene has CDR1 SQVTM and CDR2 ANQGSEA. The CDR3 extends over 13 amino acids. The CDR3 nucleotides are TGCAGCACAAAGGGGCTTCTGAACACTGAAGCTTTCTTT. It is translated as CSTKGLLNTEAFF.

V usage is TRBV29-1 and J usage is TRBJ1-1, with a weak D call TRBD1 (5 bases). The V and J ends lost 7 bases and 5 bases respectively, with 14 bases between them. Germline V CDR1 and CDR2: SQVTM, ANQGSEA. CDR3 size: 12 residues. CDR3 residues: CSGVTGITEAFF. CDR3 nucleotide sequence: TGCAGCGGAGTAACAGGAATAACTGAAGCTTTCTTT.

This clone was seen just once. The chain employs TRBV4-3 and TRBJ1-1, with D unclear. Germline V gene data show CDR1 as LGHNA and CDR2 as YSLEER. The V end was cut by 1 base, the J end by 1 base, with 4 bases between. The CDR3 is 13 residues long. CDR3 nucleotides: TGCGCCAGCAGCCAAGCCCGGAACACTGAAGCTTTCTTT. Translated: CASSQARNTEAFF.

The chain employs TRBV6-6 and TRBJ2-3, with 10 bases identical to TRBD2. The J segment lost 3 bases and the V segment lost 4 bases, leaving 7 bases of the junction unmatched. The CDR3 loop spans 16 amino acids. The germline V gene has CDR1 MNHNY and CDR2 SVGAGI (reference sequence). CDR3 sequence (DNA): TGTGCCAGCAGTTCGCAATTAGCGGGGGGAACAGATACGCAGTATTTT. Its translation: CASSSQLAGGTDTQYF.

This clone showed up just a few times. This chain connects TRBV29-1 to TRBJ2-7; 7 positions match TRBD1. V lost 6 bases, J lost 6 bases, and 11 bases stayed unmatched. In germline, CDR1 is SQVTM, CDR2 ANQGSEA. The CDR3 extends over 13 amino acids. The CDR3, as DNA: TGCAGCGTCGTAACCCTCACAGGGGCCGAGCAGTACTTC. This sequence encodes CSVVTLTGAEQYF.

This chain joins TRBV2 and TRBJ2-7, with unresolved D. CDR1 and CDR2 (germline): SNHLY, FYNNEI. Trimming removed 3 bases at V and 6 bases at J, with 3 bases between. There are 10 residues in the CDR3. The CDR3 nucleotides read TGTGCCAGCAGTGAGTCCGAGCAGTACTTC. It translates to CASSESEQYF.

This rearrangement joins TRBV15 to TRBJ2-1, with 8 bases aligning to TRBD1. The trim removed 6 bases at V and 2 bases at J, leaving 9 bases unmatched. Germline CDR1 LNHNV, CDR2 YYDKDF (reference sequence). The CDR3 contains 16 residues. CDR3 region: CATRGRQGLTYNEQFF. For the CDR3, the DNA is TGTGCCACCAGGGGTCGACAGGGGTTGACCTACAATGAGCAGTTCTTC.

The chain couples TRBV30 to TRBJ1-1, with unresolved D. Germline V gene sequence: CDR1 GTSNPN, CDR2 SVGIG (reference sequence). Deletions cut 4 bases from V and 0 bases from J, with 9 bases between. This CDR3 contains 13 residues. The CDR3 bases are TGTGCCTGGAAAGGAAGCATGAACACTGAAGCTTTCTTT. Protein: CAWKGSMNTEAFF.

There are a few counts of this clone. This rearrangement joins TRBV14 to TRBJ1-1; D unclear. The V gene's germline CDR1 is SGHDN and CDR2 FVKESK. V was pared by 5 bases and J by 10 bases, with 17 bases between. The CDR3 runs 13 residues. Here the CDR3 reads CASSAGSPFGAFF. CDR3 DNA sequence: TGTGCCAGCAGCGCGGGCAGCCCATTTGGAGCTTTCTTT. The complete variable domain, with remaining parts taken from reference TRBV14 and TRBJ1-1, reads EAGVTQFPSHSVIEKGQTVTLRCDPISGHDNLYWYRRVMGKEIKFLLHFVKESKQDESGMPNNRFLAERTGGTYSTLKVQPAELEDSGVYFCASSAGSPFGAFFGQGTRLTVV.

The chain combines TRBV6-6 with TRBJ2-1; TRBD2 matches at 9 bases. The CDR3 covers 16 residues. The ends lost 5 bases at V and 4 bases at J; junction bases unmatched: 9. CDR1 and CDR2 (germline): MNHNY, SVGAGI (reference sequence). CDR3 region: CASSQISGGRYNEQFF. In DNA form, the CDR3 reads TGTGCCAGCAGTCAGATTAGCGGGGGCCGATACAATGAGCAGTTCTTC.